This record covers a single T cell receptor beta chain. Its antigen is unidentified. The CDR3 is 13 residues long. The germline V and J ends were trimmed by 1 base and 5 bases, with 11 bases remaining between them. Germline lookup yields CDR1 GTSNPN and CDR2 SVGIG (reference sequence). Alongside a J-beta primer mix, a sample-barcoded 5' primer served in a second PCR lasting about 7 to 12 cycles. TCRdb itself ran the 5' RACE reads through MiXCR, one entry per CDR3 protein. The sample lists 550,000 to 750,000 distinct CDR3 sequences, 20% to 25% seen once, with roughly 3.7% in the top ten. These data belong to a study of blood T cells in healthy people across ages. The study, taken as a whole, reports: Naive CD4+ cell counts and diversity both ran higher in long-lived than in aged donors. Per million T cells, the diversity of TCR beta decreased roughly linearly as age advanced.

This sequence was found in a man aged 65 to 85 in good health. The sequencing input was blood. The gene calls are TRBV30 and TRBJ1-2, with D hard to call. CDR3 loop: CAWSEAGWYGYTF. CDR3 coding DNA: TGTGCCTGGAGTGAAGCGGGCTGGTATGGCTACACCTTC.